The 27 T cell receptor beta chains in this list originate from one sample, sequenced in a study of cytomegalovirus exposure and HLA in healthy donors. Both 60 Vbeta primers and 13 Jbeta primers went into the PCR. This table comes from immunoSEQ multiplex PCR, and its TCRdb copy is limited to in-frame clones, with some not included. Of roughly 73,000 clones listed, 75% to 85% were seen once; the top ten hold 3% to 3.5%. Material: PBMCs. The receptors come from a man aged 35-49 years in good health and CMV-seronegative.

The CDR3 sequence: CASSTAGTRETQYF. Written as DNA, the CDR3 is TGTGCCAGTAGTACCGCCGGGACAAGGGAGACCCAGTACTTC. V gene TRBV19 combines with J gene TRBJ2-5, with D possibly matching TRBD1 (6 bases). The V end lost 4 bases, the J end lost 5 bases, and 14 bases lay between the germline ends. The CDR3 is 14 residues long. Germline CDR1 LNHDA, CDR2 SQIVND (reference sequence).

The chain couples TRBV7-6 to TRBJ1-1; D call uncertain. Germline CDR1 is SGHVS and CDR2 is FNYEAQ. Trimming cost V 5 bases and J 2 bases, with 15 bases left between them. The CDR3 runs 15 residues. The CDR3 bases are TGTGCCAGCAGCCCTTCCTTGCGGGGAAACACTGAAGCTTTCTTT. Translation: CASSPSLRGNTEAFF.

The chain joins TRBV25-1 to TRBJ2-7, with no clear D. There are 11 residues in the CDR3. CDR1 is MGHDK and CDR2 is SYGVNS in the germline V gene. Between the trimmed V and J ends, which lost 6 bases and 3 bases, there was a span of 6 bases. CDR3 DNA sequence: TGTGCCAGCAGGGAGAACTACGAGCAGTACTTC. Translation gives CASRENYEQYF.

The CDR3 DNA is TGTGCCAGCAGCCCCTTTGGCAACTCCTACGAGCAGTACTTC. Its translation: CASSPFGNSYEQYF. The J gene is TRBJ2-7, the V gene TRBV7-2, with D hard to call. The CDR3 covers 14 residues. The germline V and J ends were trimmed by 5 bases and 0 bases, with 11 bases remaining between them. Germline CDR1 is SGHTA and CDR2 is FQGNSA.

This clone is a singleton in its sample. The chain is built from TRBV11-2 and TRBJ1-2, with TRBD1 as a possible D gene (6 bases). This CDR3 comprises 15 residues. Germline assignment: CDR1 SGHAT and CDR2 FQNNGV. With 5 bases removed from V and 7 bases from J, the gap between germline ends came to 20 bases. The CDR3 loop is CASSPIRGLRGGYTF. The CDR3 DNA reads TGTGCCAGCAGCCCGATCAGGGGCCTGCGCGGTGGCTACACCTTC.

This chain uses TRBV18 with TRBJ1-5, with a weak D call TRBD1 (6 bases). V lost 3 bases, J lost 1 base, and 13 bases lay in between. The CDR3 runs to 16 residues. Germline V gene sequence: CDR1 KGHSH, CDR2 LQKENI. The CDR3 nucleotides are TGTGCCAGCTCACCCAGGGGTTTATGGAGCAATCAGCCCCAGCATTTT. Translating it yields CASSPRGLWSNQPQHF.

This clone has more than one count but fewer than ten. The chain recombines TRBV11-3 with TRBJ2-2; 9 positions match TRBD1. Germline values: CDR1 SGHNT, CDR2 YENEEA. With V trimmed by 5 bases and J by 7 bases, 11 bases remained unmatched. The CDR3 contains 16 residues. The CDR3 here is CASSQWGQGINGELFF. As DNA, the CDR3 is TGTGCCAGCAGCCAATGGGGACAGGGTATCAACGGGGAGCTGTTTTTT.

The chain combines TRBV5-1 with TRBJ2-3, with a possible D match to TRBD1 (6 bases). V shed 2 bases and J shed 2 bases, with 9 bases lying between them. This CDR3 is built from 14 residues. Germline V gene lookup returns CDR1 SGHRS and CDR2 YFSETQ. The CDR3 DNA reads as TGCGCCAGCAGCTTACAGGGATTCACAGATACGCAGTATTTT. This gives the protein CASSLQGFTDTQYF.

The CDR3 bases are TGTGCCAGCAGCTCCCTTAGGGGACAGGGGGCCGCAACAGATACGCAGTATTTT. Protein: CASSSLRGQGAATDTQYF. This sequence joins TRBV7-6 and TRBJ2-3; 12 nucleotides align to TRBD1. V lost 4 bases to trimming and J lost 3 bases; unmatched junction nucleotides: 11. In germline, CDR1 is SGHVS, CDR2 FNYEAQ. This CDR3 is built from 18 residues.

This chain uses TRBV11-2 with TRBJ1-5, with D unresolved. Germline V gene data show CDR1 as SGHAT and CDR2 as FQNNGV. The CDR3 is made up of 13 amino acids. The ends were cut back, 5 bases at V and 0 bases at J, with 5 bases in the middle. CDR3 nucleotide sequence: TGTGCCAGCAGCGCAGATAGCAATCAGCCCCAGCATTTT. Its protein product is CASSADSNQPQHF.

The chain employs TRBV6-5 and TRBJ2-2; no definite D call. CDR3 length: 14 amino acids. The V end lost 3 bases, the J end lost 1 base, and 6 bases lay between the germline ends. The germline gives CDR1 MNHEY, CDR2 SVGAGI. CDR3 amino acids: CASSYNKNTGELFF. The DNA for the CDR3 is TGTGCCAGCAGTTATAATAAGAACACCGGGGAGCTGTTTTTT.

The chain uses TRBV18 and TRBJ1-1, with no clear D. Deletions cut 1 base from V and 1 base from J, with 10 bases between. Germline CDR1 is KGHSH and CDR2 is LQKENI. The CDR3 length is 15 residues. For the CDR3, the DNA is TGTGCCAGCTCACCACAGGCCAGGCCGAACACTGAAGCTTTCTTT. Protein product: CASSPQARPNTEAFF.

The CDR3 DNA sequence: TGTGCTAGTGAGACTAGCGGGGCAGATACGCAGTATTTT. Its translation is CASETSGADTQYF. The gene calls are TRBV12-5 and TRBJ2-3; 11 bases match TRBD2. The CDR3 runs 13 residues. CDR1 is LGHNT, CDR2 FRNRAP, per germline. J gave up 4 bases and V 7 bases, and 1 base lay outside the gene matches.

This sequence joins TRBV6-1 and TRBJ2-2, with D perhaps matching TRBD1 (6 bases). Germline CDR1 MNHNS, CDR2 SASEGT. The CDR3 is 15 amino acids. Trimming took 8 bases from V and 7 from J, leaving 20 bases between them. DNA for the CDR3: TGTGCCAGCGAAGGACAGATCGCTATGGTCGGGGAGCTGTTTTTT. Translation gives CASEGQIAMVGELFF.

CDR3 in DNA: TGTGCCAGCAGTTCAGGTACCAATCAGCCCCAGCATTTT. Protein product: CASSSGTNQPQHF. This chain links TRBV6-5 with TRBJ1-5; no definite D call. The CDR3 length is 13 residues. Germline CDR1 is MNHEY and CDR2 is SVGAGI. The V and J ends lost 4 bases and 3 bases respectively, with 7 bases between them.

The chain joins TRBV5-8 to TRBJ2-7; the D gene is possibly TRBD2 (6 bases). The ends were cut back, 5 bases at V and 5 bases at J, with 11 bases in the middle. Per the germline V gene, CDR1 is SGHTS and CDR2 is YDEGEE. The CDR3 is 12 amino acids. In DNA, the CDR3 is TGTGCCAGCAGATCCGGGGGTAACGAGCAGTACTTC. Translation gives CASRSGGNEQYF. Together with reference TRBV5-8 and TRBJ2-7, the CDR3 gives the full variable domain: EAGVTQSPTHLIKTRGQQATLRCSPISGHTSVYWYQQALGLGLQFLLWYDEGEERNRGNFPPRFSGRQFPNYSSELNVNALELEDSALYLCASRSGGNEQYFGPGTRLTVT.

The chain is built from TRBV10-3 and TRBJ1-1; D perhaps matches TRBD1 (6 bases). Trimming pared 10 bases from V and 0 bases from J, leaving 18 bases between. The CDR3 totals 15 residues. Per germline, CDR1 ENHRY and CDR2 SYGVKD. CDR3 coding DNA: TGTGCCACCCAGGACAGTGGAAAGGTGAACACTGAAGCTTTCTTT. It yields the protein CATQDSGKVNTEAFF.

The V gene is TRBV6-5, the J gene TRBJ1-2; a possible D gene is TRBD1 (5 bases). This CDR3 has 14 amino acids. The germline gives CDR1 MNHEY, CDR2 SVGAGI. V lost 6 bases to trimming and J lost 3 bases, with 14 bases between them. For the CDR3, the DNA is TGTGCCAGCAGCACCCAGCAGGGCCACTATGGCTACACCTTC. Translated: CASSTQQGHYGYTF.

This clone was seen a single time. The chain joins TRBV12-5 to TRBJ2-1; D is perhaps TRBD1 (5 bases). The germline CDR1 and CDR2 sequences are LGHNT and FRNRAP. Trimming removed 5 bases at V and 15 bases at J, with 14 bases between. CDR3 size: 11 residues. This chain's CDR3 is CASGRQGLGFF. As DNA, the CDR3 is TGTGCTAGTGGTCGGCAGGGTCTTGGGTTCTTC.

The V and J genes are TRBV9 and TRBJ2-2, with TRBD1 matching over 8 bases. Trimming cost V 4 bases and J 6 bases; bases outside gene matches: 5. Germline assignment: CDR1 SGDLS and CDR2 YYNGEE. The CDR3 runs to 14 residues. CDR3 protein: CASSTRQGSGELFF. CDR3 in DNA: TGTGCCAGCAGCACACGACAGGGGTCCGGGGAGCTGTTTTTT.

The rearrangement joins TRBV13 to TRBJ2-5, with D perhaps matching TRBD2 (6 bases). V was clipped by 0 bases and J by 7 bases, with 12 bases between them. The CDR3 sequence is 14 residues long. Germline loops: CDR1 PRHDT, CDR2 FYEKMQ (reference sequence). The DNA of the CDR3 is TGTGCCAGCAGCTTAGGCGGGGGTCACGGGACCCAGTACTTC. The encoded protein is CASSLGGGHGTQYF.

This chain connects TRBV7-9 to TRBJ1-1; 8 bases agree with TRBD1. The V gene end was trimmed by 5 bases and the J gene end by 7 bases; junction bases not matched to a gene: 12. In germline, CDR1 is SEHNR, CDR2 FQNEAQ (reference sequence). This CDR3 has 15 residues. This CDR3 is CASSQDRAENREAFF. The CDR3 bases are TGTGCCAGCAGCCAGGACAGGGCCGAAAACCGTGAAGCTTTCTTT.

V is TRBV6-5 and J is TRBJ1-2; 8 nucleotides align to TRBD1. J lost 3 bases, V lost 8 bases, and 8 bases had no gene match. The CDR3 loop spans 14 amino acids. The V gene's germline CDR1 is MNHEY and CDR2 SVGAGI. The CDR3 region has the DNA TGTGCCAGCGGGAGTGGGGACAGGTACTATGGCTACACCTTC. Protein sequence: CASGSGDRYYGYTF.

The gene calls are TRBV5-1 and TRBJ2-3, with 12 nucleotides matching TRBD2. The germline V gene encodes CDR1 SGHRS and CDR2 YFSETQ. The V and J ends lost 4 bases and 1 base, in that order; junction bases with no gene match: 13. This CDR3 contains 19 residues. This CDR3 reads CASSTRTSGGPSGTDTQYF. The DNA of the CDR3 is TGCGCCAGCAGCACAAGAACTAGCGGGGGGCCCTCAGGCACAGATACGCAGTATTTT.

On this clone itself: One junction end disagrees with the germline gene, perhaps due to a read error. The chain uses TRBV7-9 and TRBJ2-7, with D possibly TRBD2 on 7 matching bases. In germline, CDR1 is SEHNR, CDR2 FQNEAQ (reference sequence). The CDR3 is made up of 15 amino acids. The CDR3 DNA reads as TGTTCCAGCAGATTAGGTGGAGGGGGAGGGTACGAGCAGTACTTC. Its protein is CSSRLGGGGGYEQYF.

The DNA of the CDR3 is TGTGCCAGCAGCCCCCGGGGGACAGGGCAAGATGGCTACACCTTC. It codes for CASSPRGTGQDGYTF. The chain is built from TRBV7-3 and TRBJ1-2; 9 bases line up with TRBD1. Germline V gene data show CDR1 as SGHTA and CDR2 as FQGTGA. V dropped 5 bases and J dropped 6; count of bases not matched to a gene: 10. The CDR3 extends over 15 amino acids.

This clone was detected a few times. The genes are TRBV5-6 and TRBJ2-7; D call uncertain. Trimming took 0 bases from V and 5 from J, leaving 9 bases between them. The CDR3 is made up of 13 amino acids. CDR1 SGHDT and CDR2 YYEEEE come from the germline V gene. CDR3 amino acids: CASSLVWQDEQYF. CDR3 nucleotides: TGTGCCAGCAGCTTGGTGTGGCAGGACGAGCAGTACTTC.